This TCR beta chain was captured in a study of blood T cell repertoires in COVID-19 (dated by TCRdb to about 2020). About the investigation overall: The collaborator samples originated in the United States, Italy and Spain and spanned the acute and convalescent phases of COVID-19. The prospective study material was composed of cDNA or gDNA derived from T cells, B-cell-depleted T cells, or PBMCs. The dataset comprised deeply sampled blood TCRbeta repertoires from subjects exposed to, actively infected with, or recovered from COVID-19. A freely available public database, intended as a resource for researchers studying the immune response to SARS-CoV-2, is where the repertoires were released. Samples were obtained from the ongoing ImmuneRACE study (first 160 participants) and from 950 to 1,500 subjects provided by 6 global collaborators. The sample metadata nearly always contained a de-identified subject ID, COVID-19 status, age in years and sex. Where HLA class I and class II types were available, the types were taken from metadata supplied by the sample provider, not from assay-based typing.

CDR1 and CDR2 were assigned from the germline V gene (reference sequence) as WNHNN and SYGVQD. From the cysteine through the phenylalanine, the CDR3 covers 15 amino acids. Only CDR3 DNA remains: 45 bases, in frame from the first base. V is clipped by 0 bases and J by 3 bases, and the sequence between their germline boundaries is 6 bases long. Beyond this particular receptor, the publication reports: How much clinical and demographic metadata was included differed by source and by participant, and the metadata was provided uncurated.

Each collaborating institution followed its own protocols to collect whole blood in K2EDTA tubes. Collaborator samples were shipped for TCRbeta analysis as frozen whole blood, isolated PBMCs, or DNA extracted from either sample type. As for this clone: Its antigen remains unidentified. Base qualities are missing; no much larger clone stands one base away.

The immunoSEQ Assay, a bias-controlled multiplex PCR, was used to amplify TCRbeta CDR3 regions from genomic DNA. Processing in the source paper ran as follows. The number of nucleated cells in each sample was estimated from the amplification of reference gene primers within the assay. To quantify the absolute abundance of each unique TCRbeta CDR3 rearrangement, sequence reads were collapsed and filtered. For each sample, productive Simpson clonality was calculated as the square root of Simpson's diversity index over productive rearrangements. Entries here come from immuneACCESS through TCRdb and include only in-frame sequences with V and J called. Some clones fail to appear in such tables; in the studies checked, an unresolved V gene covers under half of the shortfall, and the cause of the remainder is unknown. V and J calls and clone size follow that table, whereas D and trimming were derived from the DNA. The sample data list roughly 250,000 clones, and about 87% of these were observed just once. Roughly 8.6% of the sample belongs to the ten largest clones.

The clonotype originates from a human donor in a cohort sampled during active COVID-19. Here the chain combines TRBV10-1 and TRBJ2-6; the D region possibly corresponds to TRBD2 (5 bases align). The sequenced sample was peripheral blood. The CDR3 region has the sequence CASSESGVGANVLTF. The base sequence is TGCGCCAGCAGTGAGTCCGGGGTTGGGGCCAACGTCCTGACTTTC.